The 27 T cell receptor beta chains presented below share a single source sample, sequenced in a study of shared clonotypes between healthy human individuals. Libraries were prepared by immunoSEQ multiplex PCR; TCRdb keeps only in-frame clonotypes and omits some of them. The sample includes over 950,000 clones, roughly 77% of them seen just once. Sequenced input: memory CD4+ T cells from PBMCs. Described subset: CD45RA-negative fraction. These TCRs come from a man aged 18 to 30 in good health. Some clones in this sample may be carry-over from other donors' samples.

The CDR3 protein is CASSQALSSDYGYTF. CDR3 nucleotides: TGCGCCAGCAGCCAAGCGCTCTCCTCAGACTATGGCTACACCTTC. This sequence joins TRBV4-1 and TRBJ1-2; D is ambiguous. This CDR3 comprises 15 residues. The V end lost 1 base, the J end lost 3 bases, and 12 bases lay between the germline ends. CDR1 is MGHRA, CDR2 YSYEKL, per germline.

The chain links TRBV30 to TRBJ1-4; tentative D call: TRBD1 (6 bases). CDR3 size: 14 residues. Trimming shortened V by 2 bases and J by 5 bases, and 12 bases separated the two germline ends. The germline CDR1 and CDR2 sequences are GTSNPN and SVGIG (reference sequence). CDR3 DNA: TGTGCCTGGAGTAGCGGACAGCTGAATGAAAAACTGTTTTTT. Its protein is CAWSSGQLNEKLFF.

The chain uses TRBV18 and TRBJ2-3; tentatively, D is TRBD2 (6 bases). This CDR3 is 15 amino acids long. Germline CDR1 and CDR2: KGHSH and LQKENI. The germline V and J ends were trimmed by 0 bases and 2 bases, with 9 bases remaining between them. CDR3 in amino acids: CASSPPGGDTDTQYF. The CDR3 DNA sequence: TGTGCCAGCTCACCACCGGGCGGGGACACAGATACGCAGTATTTT. Based on the CDR3 plus reference TRBV18 and TRBJ2-3, the full variable domain is NAGVMQNPRHLVRRRGQEARLRCSPMKGHSHVYWYRQLPEEGLKFMVYLQKENIIDESGMPKERFSAEFPKEGPSILRIQQVVRGDSAAYFCASSPPGGDTDTQYFGPGTRLTVL.

CDR3 amino acids: CAWSAGLSSGRSYNEQFF. The CDR3 coding sequence is TGTGCCTGGAGTGCCGGCTTATCTAGCGGACGCTCCTACAATGAGCAGTTCTTC. The chain uses TRBV30 and TRBJ2-1; 7 bases map to TRBD2. J gave up 0 bases and V 1 base, and 12 bases lay outside the gene matches. The CDR3 totals 18 residues. Germline loops: CDR1 GTSNPN, CDR2 SVGIG (reference sequence).

The V call is TRBV4-1, the J call TRBJ2-5, with TRBD2 identical over 13 bases. The CDR3 spans 15 residues. Losses at the gene ends were 1 base for V and 5 bases for J; bases not matched to a gene: 1. Germline loops: CDR1 MGHRA, CDR2 YSYEKL. The CDR3 loop is CASSQVLAGGETQYF. Written as DNA, the CDR3 is TGCGCCAGCAGCCAAGTACTAGCGGGGGGGGAGACCCAGTACTTC.

The table lists this clone with a few counts. The chain joins TRBV28 to TRBJ1-1; maybe TRBD1 (6 bases). CDR3 size: 18 residues. The V gene lost 7 bases and the J gene lost 1 base, with 25 bases spanning the gap. The germline V gene encodes CDR1 MDHEN and CDR2 SYDVKM. CDR3 region: CASKDGWGGPLPNTEAFF. As DNA, the CDR3 is TGTGCCAGCAAGGACGGATGGGGGGGGCCCCTCCCGAACACTGAAGCTTTCTTT.

V usage is TRBV4-1 and J usage is TRBJ2-1; 10 nucleotides agree with TRBD2. Germline CDR1 MGHRA, CDR2 YSYEKL. The CDR3 runs 15 residues. Trimming at V came to 6 bases and at J to 5 bases, leaving 7 bases not matched to a gene. CDR3: CASSSGGLANNEQFF. CDR3 coding DNA: TGCGCCAGCAGTTCGGGGGGACTAGCGAACAATGAGCAGTTCTTC.

The chain uses TRBV5-1 and TRBJ1-2, with D perhaps matching TRBD1 (5 bases). Germline V CDR1 and CDR2: SGHRS, YFSETQ. The V and J ends lost 4 bases and 4 bases respectively, with 14 bases between them. The CDR3 contains 14 residues. The CDR3 protein is CASSAGTALYGYTF. The CDR3 DNA follows: TGCGCCAGCAGCGCCGGGACGGCCCTCTATGGCTACACCTTC.

The V gene is TRBV5-4, the J gene TRBJ2-1; tentatively, D is TRBD2 (5 bases). The V end lost 7 bases, the J end lost 2 bases, and 19 bases lay between the germline ends. Germline V lookup: CDR1 SGHNT, CDR2 YYREEE (reference sequence). The CDR3 spans 16 residues. The CDR3 DNA reads as TGTGCCAGCGGCCGGGGATCAGATATCGCCTACAATGAGCAGTTCTTC. Its translation is CASGRGSDIAYNEQFF.

The J gene is TRBJ2-3, the V gene TRBV25-1, with a weak D call TRBD2 (5 bases). In germline, CDR1 is MGHDK, CDR2 SYGVNS. V was pared by 3 bases and J by 8 bases, with 6 bases between. This CDR3 is built from 11 residues. The CDR3 spells CASSEAGTQYF. CDR3 nucleotides: TGTGCCAGCAGTGAGGCGGGTACGCAGTATTTT.

With regard to this clone: At the DNA level, this CDR3 is encoded by other sequences in the same sample as well. The chain employs TRBV7-2 and TRBJ2-7, with 11 bases aligning to TRBD2. The CDR3 sequence is 13 residues long. V dropped 2 bases and J dropped 10; count of bases not matched to a gene: 4. Per germline, CDR1 SGHTA and CDR2 FQGNSA. CDR3 sequence reads: CASSLLAGGEQYF. The CDR3 DNA follows: TGTGCCAGCAGCTTACTAGCGGGAGGCGAACAGTACTTC.

Turning to this clone: The same CDR3 arises from other DNA sequences in this sample as well. The chain has TRBV11-2 and TRBJ2-7; the match to TRBD1 covers 8 bases. Trimming cost V 7 bases and J 2 bases; bases outside gene matches: 4. The CDR3 runs 13 residues. Germline V gene lookup returns CDR1 SGHAT and CDR2 FQNNGV. This chain's CDR3 is CASTRQGPYEQYF. CDR3 nucleotides: TGTGCCAGCACTCGACAGGGGCCCTACGAGCAGTACTTC.

The chain is built from TRBV5-6 and TRBJ2-5; possible D gene TRBD2, 6 bases. The V and J ends lost 1 base and 9 bases respectively, with 22 bases between them. Germline assignment: CDR1 SGHDT and CDR2 YYEEEE. The CDR3 is made up of 16 amino acids. This CDR3 is CASSLLAGSEGVAQYF. DNA for the CDR3: TGTGCCAGCAGCTTGCTGGCGGGGTCAGAAGGAGTTGCCCAGTACTTC.

This rearrangement joins TRBV4-1 to TRBJ2-5; 13 nucleotides agree with TRBD2. V lost 2 bases, J lost 4 bases, and 4 bases stayed unmatched. Germline loops: CDR1 MGHRA, CDR2 YSYEKL. CDR3 length: 16 amino acids. The CDR3 nucleotides are TGCGCCAGCAGCCAATTTGGACTAGCGGGAGTAGAGACCCAGTACTTC. It encodes CASSQFGLAGVETQYF.

This chain joins TRBV4-1 and TRBJ2-2, with D possibly TRBD2 on 7 matching bases. CDR1 MGHRA and CDR2 YSYEKL come from the germline V gene. CDR3 length equals 18 residues. V was clipped by 0 bases and J by 1 base, with 15 bases between them. CDR3 sequence (DNA): TGCGCCAGCAGCCAAGATCCCGGAAGGGGGGGGAACACCGGGGAGCTGTTTTTT. Its protein product is CASSQDPGRGGNTGELFF.

The chain has TRBV6-6 and TRBJ1-1, with 8 bases matching TRBD1. The CDR3 consists of 14 residues. The V gene end was trimmed by 6 bases and the J gene end by 6 bases; junction bases not matched to a gene: 9. The V gene's germline CDR1 is MNHNY and CDR2 SVGAGI (reference sequence). CDR3 in DNA: TGTGCCAGCAGCGCCAGGGGGCTAAGGTCTGAAGCTTTCTTT. It specifies CASSARGLRSEAFF.

As concerns this clone: The same CDR3 can be traced to other DNA sequences in this sample. This chain links TRBV2 with TRBJ2-6, with 9 positions matching TRBD1. V was pared by 5 bases and J by 0 bases, with 5 bases of the junction left unmatched. CDR3 length: 17 amino acids. CDR1 is SNHLY, CDR2 FYNNEI, per germline. As DNA, the CDR3 is TGTGCCAGCAGTCCGGGACAGGGAAACTCTGGGGCCAACGTCCTGACTTTC. Its protein is CASSPGQGNSGANVLTF. Drawing the rest from reference TRBV2 and TRBJ2-6, the complete variable domain is EPEVTQTPSHQVTQMGQEVILRCVPISNHLYFYWYRQILGQKVEFLVSFYNNEISEKSEIFDDQFSVERPDGSNFTLKIRSTKLEDSAMYFCASSPGQGNSGANVLTFGAGSRLTVL.

A note on this clone: Different DNA sequences within this sample yield the same CDR3. This chain links TRBV5-1 with TRBJ1-5; D is uncertain. V gave up 4 bases and J gave up 5 bases, with 10 bases separating them. Germline lookup yields CDR1 SGHRS and CDR2 YFSETQ. The length of the CDR3 is 13 residues. The CDR3 DNA reads as TGCGCCAGCAGCCTCCGAGGAGATCAGCCCCAGCATTTT. It specifies CASSLRGDQPQHF.

This chain connects TRBV28 to TRBJ2-7, with D possibly matching TRBD2 (5 bases). The V gene's germline CDR1 is MDHEN and CDR2 SYDVKM. The CDR3 sequence is 15 residues long. The germline V and J ends were trimmed by 2 bases and 6 bases, with 17 bases remaining between them. CDR3 in amino acids: CASSLLGVHGVEQYF. The DNA for the CDR3 is TGTGCCAGCAGTTTACTCGGGGTCCACGGGGTCGAGCAGTACTTC.

V gene TRBV15 combines with J gene TRBJ1-5; the D gene is possibly TRBD1 (6 bases). Germline CDR1 and CDR2: LNHNV and YYDKDF (reference sequence). The CDR3 length is 16 residues. V was cut by 2 bases and J by 2 bases, with 13 bases left in between. The CDR3 DNA reads TGTGCCACCAGCAGACGGTTGGACAGTGGCAATCAGCCCCAGCATTTT. Translated, it gives CATSRRLDSGNQPQHF.

This clone has just a few counts. The genes are TRBV19 and TRBJ1-1; a possible D gene is TRBD1 (5 bases). The germline V gene has CDR1 LNHDA and CDR2 SQIVND (reference sequence). The CDR3 runs 16 residues. V dropped 1 base and J dropped 4 bases, with 16 bases sitting between them. The CDR3: CASSIGSGASGTEAFF. CDR3 nucleotides: TGTGCCAGTAGTATAGGGTCTGGGGCCAGTGGCACTGAAGCTTTCTTT.

J is TRBJ2-2 and V is TRBV27, with D perhaps TRBD1 (6 bases). The CDR3 sequence is 15 residues long. In germline, CDR1 is MNHEY, CDR2 SMNVEV (reference sequence). Trimming left V 4 bases short and J 1 base short, with 10 bases between. In nucleotides, the CDR3 is TGTGCCAGCAGTTCCCAGGGGAGGAACACCGGGGAGCTGTTTTTT. Residues: CASSSQGRNTGELFF.

The V and J genes are TRBV10-2 and TRBJ2-7; 11 bases align to TRBD2. This CDR3 has 13 amino acids. Germline V gene sequence: CDR1 WSHSY, CDR2 SAAADI. Trimming removed 8 bases from V and 3 bases from J; junction bases left unmatched: 3. This CDR3 is CASGTSGNYEQYF. DNA of the CDR3: TGCGCCAGCGGGACTAGCGGTAACTACGAGCAGTACTTC.

The chain couples TRBV18 to TRBJ2-7; possible D gene TRBD1, 6 bases. The germline V gene encodes CDR1 KGHSH and CDR2 LQKENI. Trimming stripped 3 bases from V and 2 bases from J, with 11 bases between. This CDR3 has 14 amino acids. CDR3 protein: CASSPGTNAYEQYF. The CDR3 DNA follows: TGTGCCAGCTCACCGGGGACAAACGCCTACGAGCAGTACTTC.

This clone has a single count. The V and J genes are TRBV15 and TRBJ2-5; 8 bases align to TRBD2. The J segment lost 9 bases and the V segment lost 10 bases, leaving 10 bases of the junction unmatched. CDR3 size: 12 residues. Germline CDR1 reads LNHNV; CDR2 reads YYDKDF (reference sequence). CDR3 nucleotide sequence: TGTGCCATCGCGCGGGGGGAGGAGGCCCAGTACTTC. Translating it yields CAIARGEEAQYF.

This clone was seen once. This chain joins TRBV16 and TRBJ1-5; D uncertain. Per germline, CDR1 KGHSY and CDR2 FQNENV. This CDR3 is 13 amino acids long. V lost 0 bases to trimming and J lost 5 bases, with 5 bases between them. The CDR3 DNA reads TGTGCCAGCAGCCAATCCCGGGATCAGCCCCAGCATTTT. Translation gives CASSQSRDQPQHF.

CDR3 amino acids: CASSLGQGFIKRETQYF. The DNA of the CDR3 is TGTGCCAGCAGTTTAGGACAGGGCTTCATAAAAAGAGAGACCCAGTACTTC. The chain combines TRBV27 with TRBJ2-5; 8 bases agree with TRBD1. Looked up from germline, CDR1 is MNHEY and CDR2 is SMNVEV (reference sequence). Losses at the gene ends were 2 bases for V and 4 bases for J; bases not matched to a gene: 12. This CDR3 is built from 17 residues.